The TCR beta chain described here comes from a study of blood T cell repertoires in COVID-19. Study information: Samples came from the United States, Italy and Spain, spanning acute and convalescent COVID-19.

CDR1 and CDR2 from the germline V gene are MNHEY and SVGAGI. The V end lost 0 bases, the J end lost 1 base, and 12 bases lay between the germline ends. This CDR3 is built from 16 residues. TCRdb's copy holds only in-frame clones and misses some; the assay was immunoSEQ multiplex PCR. Of 230,000 or so clones listed, 80% to 85% are singletons. Source material: peripheral blood. This TCR was sampled from a man aged 30 to 45 with active or convalescent COVID-19. V and J are TRBV6-5 and TRBJ1-1, with D possibly matching TRBD1 (6 bases). CDR3 amino acids: CASSYSPGATNTEAFF. CDR3 DNA sequence: TGTGCCAGCAGTTACTCACCAGGGGCCACGAACACTGAAGCTTTCTTT.